This T cell receptor (beta chain) was found in a study of identical twins. TCRdb redid the calling of the 5' RACE reads with MiXCR, one entry per CDR3 protein. The sample records 430,000 or so distinct CDR3 sequences, about 24% being singletons. The sample was also linked to a second study, of T cells expressing NK-cell markers.

The sequence came from a woman aged 18-29 years in good health. The sample consisted of CD4+ T cells sorted from blood.

The CDR3 region is CASSPYREETQYF. Written as DNA, the CDR3 is TGTGCCAGCAGTCCTTACAGGGAGGAGACCCAGTACTTC. The chain has TRBV27 and TRBJ2-5; D may be TRBD1 (6 bases). This CDR3 region has 13 residues. Trimming stripped 5 bases from V and 5 bases from J, with 12 bases between. Per the germline V gene, CDR1 is MNHEY and CDR2 is SMNVEV (reference sequence).